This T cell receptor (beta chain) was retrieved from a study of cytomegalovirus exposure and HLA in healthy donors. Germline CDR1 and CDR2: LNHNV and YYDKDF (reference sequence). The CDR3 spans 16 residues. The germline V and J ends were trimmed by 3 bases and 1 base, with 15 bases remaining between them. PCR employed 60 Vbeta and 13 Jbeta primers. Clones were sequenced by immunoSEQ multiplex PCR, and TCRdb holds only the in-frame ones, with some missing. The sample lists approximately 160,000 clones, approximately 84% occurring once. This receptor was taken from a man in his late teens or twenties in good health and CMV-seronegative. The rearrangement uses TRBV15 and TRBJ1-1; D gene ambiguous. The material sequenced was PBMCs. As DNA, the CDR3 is TGTGCCACCAGCAGGCCTCTAGCATTAGCGAACACTGAAGCTTTCTTT. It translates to CATSRPLALANTEAFF.